Given below is one T cell receptor beta chain in context. Its antigen is currently not known. No base-level quality is on record; no much larger clone is a single base apart. From the cysteine up to the phenylalanine, the CDR3 has a length of 15 residues. Only CDR3 DNA is held: 45 bases, read in frame from base 1. Taken from the germline V gene, the CDR1 and CDR2 loops are KGHSH and LQKENI. V lost 8 bases and J lost 0 bases, and the count of bases not matched to a germline gene is 6. This entry is derived from a study of control samples from healthy donors and cancer patients (TCRdb year 2020). Preparation of the library involved the immunoSEQ multiplex PCR assay. The clones in this table, taken by TCRdb from immuneACCESS, are in-frame only. Not every clone is retained; where verified, under half of the shortfall comes from an unresolved V gene, and the cause of the rest is unknown. Within this sample are 95,000 to 130,000 clones, with more than 75% of them counted one time only. 2% to 3% of the sample goes to the ten largest clones.

This TCR came from a woman in her 70s in good health. Here the chain combines TRBV18 and TRBJ1-5; 8 central bases correspond to TRBD1. Sequencing input: blood. For the CDR3, the sequence is CASARQGASNQPQHF. The DNA sequence is given as TGTGCCAGCGCAAGGCAGGGGGCTAGCAATCAGCCCCAGCATTTT.